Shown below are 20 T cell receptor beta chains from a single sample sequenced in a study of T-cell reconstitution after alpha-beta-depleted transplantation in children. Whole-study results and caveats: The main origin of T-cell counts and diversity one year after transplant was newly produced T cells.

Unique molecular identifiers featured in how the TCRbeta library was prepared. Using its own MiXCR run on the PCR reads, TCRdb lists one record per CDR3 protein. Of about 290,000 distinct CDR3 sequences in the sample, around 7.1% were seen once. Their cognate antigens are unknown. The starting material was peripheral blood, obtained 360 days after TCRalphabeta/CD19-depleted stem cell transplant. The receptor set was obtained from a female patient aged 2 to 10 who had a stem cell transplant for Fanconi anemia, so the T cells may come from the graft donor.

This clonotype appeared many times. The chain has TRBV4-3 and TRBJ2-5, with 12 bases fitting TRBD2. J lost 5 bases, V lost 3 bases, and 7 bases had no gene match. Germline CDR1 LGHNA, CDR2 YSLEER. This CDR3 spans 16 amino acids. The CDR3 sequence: CASSQLAGGLMETQYF. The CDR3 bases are TGCGCCAGCAGCCAGCTAGCGGGGGGGTTAATGGAGACCCAGTACTTC.

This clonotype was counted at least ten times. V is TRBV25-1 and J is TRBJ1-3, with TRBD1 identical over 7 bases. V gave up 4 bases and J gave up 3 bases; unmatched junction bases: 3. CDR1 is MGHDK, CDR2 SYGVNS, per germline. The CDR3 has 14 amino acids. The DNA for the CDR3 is TGTGCCAGCAGTGCCTCAGGGGGTGGAAACACCATATATTTT. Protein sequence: CASSASGGGNTIYF.

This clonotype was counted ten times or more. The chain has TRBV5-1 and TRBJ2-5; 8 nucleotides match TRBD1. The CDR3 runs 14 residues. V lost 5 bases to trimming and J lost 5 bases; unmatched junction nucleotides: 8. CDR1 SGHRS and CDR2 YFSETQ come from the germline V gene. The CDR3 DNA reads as TGCGCCAGCAGTTCCAGGGGGCAGGGTGAGACCCAGTACTTC. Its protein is CASSSRGQGETQYF.

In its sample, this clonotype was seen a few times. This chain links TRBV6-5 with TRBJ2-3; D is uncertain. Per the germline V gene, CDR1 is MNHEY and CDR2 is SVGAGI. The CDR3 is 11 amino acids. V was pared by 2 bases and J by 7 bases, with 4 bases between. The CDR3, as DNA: TGTGCCAGCAGTTACGGGAATACGCAGTATTTT. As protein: CASSYGNTQYF.

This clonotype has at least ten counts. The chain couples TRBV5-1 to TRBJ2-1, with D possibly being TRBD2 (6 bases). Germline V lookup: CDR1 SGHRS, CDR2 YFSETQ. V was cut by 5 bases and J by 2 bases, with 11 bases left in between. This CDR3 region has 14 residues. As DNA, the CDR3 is TGCGCCAGCAGGCCCGGGACTCCCTACAATGAGCAGTTCTTC. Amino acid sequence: CASRPGTPYNEQFF.

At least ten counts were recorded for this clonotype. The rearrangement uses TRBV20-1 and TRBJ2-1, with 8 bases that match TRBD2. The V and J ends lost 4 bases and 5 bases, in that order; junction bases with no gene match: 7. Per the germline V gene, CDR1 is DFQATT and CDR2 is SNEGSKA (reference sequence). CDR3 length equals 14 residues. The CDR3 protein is CSAKLPSGHNEQFF. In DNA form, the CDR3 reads TGCAGTGCTAAATTGCCTAGCGGGCACAATGAGCAGTTCTTC.

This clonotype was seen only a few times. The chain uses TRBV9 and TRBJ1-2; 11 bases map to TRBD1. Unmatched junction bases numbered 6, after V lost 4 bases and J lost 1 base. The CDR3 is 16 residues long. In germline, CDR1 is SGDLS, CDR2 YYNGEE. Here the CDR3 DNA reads TGTGCCAGCAGCTTGGACAGGGGGCAGAGTAACTATGGCTACACCTTC. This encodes CASSLDRGQSNYGYTF.

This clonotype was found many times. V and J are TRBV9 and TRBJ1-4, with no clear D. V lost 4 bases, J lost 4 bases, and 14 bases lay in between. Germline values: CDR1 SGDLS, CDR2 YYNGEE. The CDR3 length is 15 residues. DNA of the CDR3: TGTGCCAGCAGCTCTTCCGCTGGAGATAATGAAAAACTGTTTTTT. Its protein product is CASSSSAGDNEKLFF.

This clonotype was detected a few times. CDR3 coding DNA: TGTGCCAGCAGTCCTGGACAGTACTACGAGCAGTACGTC. Its translation is CASSPGQYYEQYV. The V gene is TRBV28, the J gene TRBJ2-7; the D gene is possibly TRBD1 (6 bases). Trimming shortened V by 5 bases and J by 3 bases, and 11 bases separated the two germline ends. CDR1 and CDR2 from the germline V gene are MDHEN and SYDVKM. This CDR3 region has 13 residues.

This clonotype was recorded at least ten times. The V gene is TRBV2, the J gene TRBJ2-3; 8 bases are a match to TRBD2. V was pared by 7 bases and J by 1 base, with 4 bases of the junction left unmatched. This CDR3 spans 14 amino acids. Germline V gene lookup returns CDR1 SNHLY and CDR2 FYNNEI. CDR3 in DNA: TGTGCCAGCAAGCGGGAGATTGGCACAGATACGCAGTATTTT. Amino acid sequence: CASKREIGTDTQYF.

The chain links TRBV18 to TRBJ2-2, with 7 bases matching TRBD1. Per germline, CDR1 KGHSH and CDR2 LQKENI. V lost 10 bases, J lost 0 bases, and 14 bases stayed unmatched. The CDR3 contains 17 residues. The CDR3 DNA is TGTGCCACCAAAATCCCAGGGACAGCCTCGAACACCGGGGAGCTGTTTTTT. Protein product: CATKIPGTASNTGELFF.

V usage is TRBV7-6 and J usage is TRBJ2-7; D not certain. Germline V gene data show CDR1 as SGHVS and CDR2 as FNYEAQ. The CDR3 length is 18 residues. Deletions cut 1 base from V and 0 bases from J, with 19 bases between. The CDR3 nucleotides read TGTGCCAGCAGCTTAGAGCCCTCCCATTCTACCCTCTCCTACGAGCAGTACTTC. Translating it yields CASSLEPSHSTLSYEQYF.

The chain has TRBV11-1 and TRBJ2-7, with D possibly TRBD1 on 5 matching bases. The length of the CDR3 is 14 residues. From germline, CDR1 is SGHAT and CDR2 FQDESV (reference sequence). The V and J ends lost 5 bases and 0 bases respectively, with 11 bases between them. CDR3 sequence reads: CASSRRGFSYEQYF. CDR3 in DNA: TGTGCCAGCAGCCGTAGGGGATTCTCCTACGAGCAGTACTTC.

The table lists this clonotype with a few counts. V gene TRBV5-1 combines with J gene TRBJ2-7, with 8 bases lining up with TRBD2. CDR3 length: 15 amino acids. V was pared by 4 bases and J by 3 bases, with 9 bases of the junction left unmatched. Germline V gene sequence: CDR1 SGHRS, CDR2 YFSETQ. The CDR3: CASSPSGGPRYEQYF. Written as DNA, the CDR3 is TGCGCCAGCAGCCCCAGCGGGGGCCCGCGCTACGAGCAGTACTTC.

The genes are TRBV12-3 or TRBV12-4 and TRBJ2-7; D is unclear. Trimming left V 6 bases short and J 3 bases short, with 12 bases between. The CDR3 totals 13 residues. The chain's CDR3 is CASSPAEYYEQYF. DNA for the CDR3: TGTGCCAGCAGCCCTGCCGAGTACTACGAGCAGTACTTC.

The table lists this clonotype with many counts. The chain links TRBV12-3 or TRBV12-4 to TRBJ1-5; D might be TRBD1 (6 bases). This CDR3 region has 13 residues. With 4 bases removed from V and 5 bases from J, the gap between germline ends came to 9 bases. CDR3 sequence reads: CASSWTEDQPQHF. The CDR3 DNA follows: TGTGCCAGCAGTTGGACAGAGGATCAGCCCCAGCATTTT.

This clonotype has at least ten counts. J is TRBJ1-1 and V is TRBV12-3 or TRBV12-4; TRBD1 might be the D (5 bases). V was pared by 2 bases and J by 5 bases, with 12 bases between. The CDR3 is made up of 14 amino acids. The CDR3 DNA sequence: TGTGCCAGCAGTTTACCACAGGCGGGGACTGAAGCTTTCTTT. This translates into CASSLPQAGTEAFF.

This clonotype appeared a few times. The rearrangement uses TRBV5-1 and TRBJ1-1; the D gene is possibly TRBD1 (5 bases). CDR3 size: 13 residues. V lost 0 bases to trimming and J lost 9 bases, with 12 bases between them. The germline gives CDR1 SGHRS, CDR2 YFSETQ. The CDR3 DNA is TGCGCCAGCAGCTTGGCGGGGGGAGGAAAAGCTTTCTTT. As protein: CASSLAGGGKAFF.

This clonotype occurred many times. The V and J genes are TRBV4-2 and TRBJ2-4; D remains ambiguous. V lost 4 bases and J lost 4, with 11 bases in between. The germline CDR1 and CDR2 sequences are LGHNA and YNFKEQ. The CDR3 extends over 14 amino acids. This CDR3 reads CASSLQLIKNIQYF. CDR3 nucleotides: TGTGCCAGCAGCCTCCAGTTAATTAAAAACATTCAGTACTTC.

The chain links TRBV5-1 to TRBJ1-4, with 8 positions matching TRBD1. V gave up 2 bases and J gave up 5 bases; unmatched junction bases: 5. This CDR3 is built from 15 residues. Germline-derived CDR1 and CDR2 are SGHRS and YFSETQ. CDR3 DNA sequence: TGCGCCAGCAGCTTATGGGCAGGGGGCAATGAAAAACTGTTTTTT. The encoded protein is CASSLWAGGNEKLFF.